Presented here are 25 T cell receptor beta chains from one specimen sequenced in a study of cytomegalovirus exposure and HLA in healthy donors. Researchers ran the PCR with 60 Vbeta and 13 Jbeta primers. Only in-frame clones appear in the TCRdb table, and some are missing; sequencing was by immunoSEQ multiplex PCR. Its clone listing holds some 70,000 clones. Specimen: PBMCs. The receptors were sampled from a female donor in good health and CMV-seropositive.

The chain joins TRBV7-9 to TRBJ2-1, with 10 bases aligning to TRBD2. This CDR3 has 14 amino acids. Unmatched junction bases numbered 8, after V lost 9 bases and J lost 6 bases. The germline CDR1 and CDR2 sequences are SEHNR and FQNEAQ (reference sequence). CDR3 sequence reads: CARSKLAGRNEQFF. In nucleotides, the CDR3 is TGTGCCAGGTCAAAACTAGCGGGGCGCAATGAGCAGTTCTTC.

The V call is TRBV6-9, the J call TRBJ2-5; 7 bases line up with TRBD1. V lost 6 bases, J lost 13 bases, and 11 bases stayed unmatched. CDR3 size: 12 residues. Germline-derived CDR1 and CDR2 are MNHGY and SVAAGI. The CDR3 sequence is CASRSTGALLYF. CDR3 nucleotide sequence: TGTGCCAGCAGGTCTACAGGGGCCCTCCTGTACTTC.

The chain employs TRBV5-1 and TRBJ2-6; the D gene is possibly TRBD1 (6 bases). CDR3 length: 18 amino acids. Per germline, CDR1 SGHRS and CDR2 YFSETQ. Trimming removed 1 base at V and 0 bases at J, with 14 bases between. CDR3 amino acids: CASSLYNRAVSGANVLTF. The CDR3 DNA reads TGCGCCAGCAGCTTGTATAACAGGGCCGTCTCTGGGGCCAACGTCCTGACTTTC.

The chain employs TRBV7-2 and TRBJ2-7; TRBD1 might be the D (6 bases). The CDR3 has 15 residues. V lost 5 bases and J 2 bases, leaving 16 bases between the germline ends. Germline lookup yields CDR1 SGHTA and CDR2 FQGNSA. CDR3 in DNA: TGTGCCAGCAGCCTAGGGGGAGTCGGGGCCTACGAGCAGTACTTC. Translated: CASSLGGVGAYEQYF.

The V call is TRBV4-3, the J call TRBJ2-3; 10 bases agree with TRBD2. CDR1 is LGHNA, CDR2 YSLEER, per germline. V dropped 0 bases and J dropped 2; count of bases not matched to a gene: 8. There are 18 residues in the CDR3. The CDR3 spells CASSQDGVAGGITDTQYF. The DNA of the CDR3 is TGCGCCAGCAGCCAAGATGGGGTAGCGGGGGGTATCACAGATACGCAGTATTTT.

As DNA, the CDR3 is TGTGCCAGCACCAGGGGGGAGTCAGGGCGTGCTGAGGGGCCCCAGCATTTT. It encodes CASTRGESGRAEGPQHF. The rearrangement uses TRBV7-9 and TRBJ1-5; 7 bases match TRBD1. The CDR3 sequence is 17 residues long. V lost 7 bases, J lost 9 bases, and 21 bases stayed unmatched. Germline V lookup: CDR1 SEHNR, CDR2 FQNEAQ (reference sequence). The entire variable domain, with the rest obtained from reference TRBV7-9 and TRBJ1-5, is as follows: DTGVSQNPRHKITKRGQNVTFRCDPISEHNRLYWYRQTLGQGPEFLTYFQNEAQLEKSRLLSDRFSAERPKGSFSTLEIQRTEQGDSAMYLCASTRGESGRAEGPQHFGDGTRLSIL.

CDR3 nucleotide sequence: TGTGCCAGCAGCTCCACTAGTGCTGGGGCCAACGTCCTGACTTTC. Translation: CASSSTSAGANVLTF. The chain joins TRBV7-3 to TRBJ2-6; weak D call: TRBD2 (5 bases). The ends were cut back, 4 bases at V and 2 bases at J, with 9 bases in the middle. The germline gives CDR1 SGHTA, CDR2 FQGTGA. The CDR3 runs to 15 residues.

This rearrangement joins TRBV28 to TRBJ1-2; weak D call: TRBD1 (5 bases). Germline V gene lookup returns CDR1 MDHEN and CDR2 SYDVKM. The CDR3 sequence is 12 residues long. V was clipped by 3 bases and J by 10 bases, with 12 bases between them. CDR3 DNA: TGTGCCAGCAGTTTGTCTGGGGCGCCCTACACCTTC. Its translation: CASSLSGAPYTF.

Here the CDR3 DNA reads TGTGCCAGCAGTTCGACTTATAGCAATCAGCCCCAGCATTTT. This encodes CASSSTYSNQPQHF. The chain combines TRBV27 with TRBJ1-5; D uncertain. The CDR3 is 14 amino acids. Trimming shortened V by 4 bases and J by 0 bases, and 7 bases separated the two germline ends. Germline lookup yields CDR1 MNHEY and CDR2 SMNVEV (reference sequence).

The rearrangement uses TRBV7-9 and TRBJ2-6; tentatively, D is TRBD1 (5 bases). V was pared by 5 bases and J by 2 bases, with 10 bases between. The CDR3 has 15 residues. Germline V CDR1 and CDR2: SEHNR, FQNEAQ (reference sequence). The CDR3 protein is CASSTGHTGANVLTF. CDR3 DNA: TGTGCCAGCAGCACAGGCCACACTGGGGCCAACGTCCTGACTTTC. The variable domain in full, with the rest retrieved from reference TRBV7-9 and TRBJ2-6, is DTGVSQNPRHKITKRGQNVTFRCDPISEHNRLYWYRQTLGQGPEFLTYFQNEAQLEKSRLLSDRFSAERPKGSFSTLEIQRTEQGDSAMYLCASSTGHTGANVLTFGAGSRLTVL.

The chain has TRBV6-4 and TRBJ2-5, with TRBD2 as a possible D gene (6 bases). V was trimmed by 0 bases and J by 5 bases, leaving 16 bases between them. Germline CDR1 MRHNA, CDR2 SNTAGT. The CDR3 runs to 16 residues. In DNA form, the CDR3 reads TGTGCCAGCAGTGACTCATCTGGGACTGGGATCGAGACCCAGTACTTC. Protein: CASSDSSGTGIETQYF.

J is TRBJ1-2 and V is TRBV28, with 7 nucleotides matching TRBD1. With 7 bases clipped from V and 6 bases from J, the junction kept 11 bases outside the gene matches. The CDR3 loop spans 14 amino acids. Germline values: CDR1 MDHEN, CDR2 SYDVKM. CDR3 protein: CASITPGGLNGYTF. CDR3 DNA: TGTGCCAGCATTACACCAGGGGGTTTGAATGGCTACACCTTC.

The CDR3 region is CASMGQDYGYTF. The CDR3 region has the DNA TGTGCCAGCATGGGACAGGACTATGGCTACACCTTC. The chain links TRBV5-5 to TRBJ1-2; 8 nucleotides match TRBD1. The germline CDR1 and CDR2 sequences are SGHKS and YYEKEE (reference sequence). The CDR3 runs 12 residues. V lost 6 bases and J lost 3; bases outside the gene matches: 1.

CDR3 in DNA: TGTGCCAGCAGCTTAGGGGGCCATTCCTACAATGAGCAGTTCTTC. Translating gives CASSLGGHSYNEQFF. This chain links TRBV11-3 with TRBJ2-1; maybe TRBD1 (5 bases). Trimming left V 1 base short and J 1 base short, with 8 bases between. Germline values: CDR1 SGHNT, CDR2 YENEEA. The CDR3 loop spans 15 amino acids.

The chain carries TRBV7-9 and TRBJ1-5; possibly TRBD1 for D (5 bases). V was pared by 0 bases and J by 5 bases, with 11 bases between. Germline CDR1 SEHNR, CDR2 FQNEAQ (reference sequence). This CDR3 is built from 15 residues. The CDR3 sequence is CASSLALPGHQPQHF. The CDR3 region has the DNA TGTGCCAGCAGCTTAGCTTTACCAGGGCATCAGCCCCAGCATTTT.

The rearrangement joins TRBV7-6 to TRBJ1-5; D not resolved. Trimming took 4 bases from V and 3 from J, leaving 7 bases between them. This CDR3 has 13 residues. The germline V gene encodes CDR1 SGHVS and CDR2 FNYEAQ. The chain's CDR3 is CASSSDTNQPQHF. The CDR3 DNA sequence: TGTGCCAGCAGCTCCGACACCAATCAGCCCCAGCATTTT.

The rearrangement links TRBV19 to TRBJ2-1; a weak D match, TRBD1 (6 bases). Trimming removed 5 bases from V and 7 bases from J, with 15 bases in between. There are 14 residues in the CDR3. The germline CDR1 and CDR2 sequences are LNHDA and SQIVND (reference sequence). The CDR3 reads CASSRAGVGNEQFF. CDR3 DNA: TGTGCCAGTAGTCGCGCAGGGGTAGGTAATGAGCAGTTCTTC.

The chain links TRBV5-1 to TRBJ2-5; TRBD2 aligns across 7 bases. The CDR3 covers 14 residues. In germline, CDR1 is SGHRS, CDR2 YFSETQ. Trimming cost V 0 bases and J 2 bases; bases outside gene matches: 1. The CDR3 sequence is CASSLVGLQETQYF. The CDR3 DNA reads TGCGCCAGCAGCTTGGTGGGACTACAAGAGACCCAGTACTTC.

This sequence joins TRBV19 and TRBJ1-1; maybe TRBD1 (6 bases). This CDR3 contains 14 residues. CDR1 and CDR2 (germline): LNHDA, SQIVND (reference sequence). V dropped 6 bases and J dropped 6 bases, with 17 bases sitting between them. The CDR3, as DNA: TGTGCCAGTAGCGCCACAGGGTTCCCGGCTGAAGCTTTCTTT. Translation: CASSATGFPAEAFF.

CDR3 region: CASRGGHPFNSPLHF. The CDR3 DNA is TGTGCCAGCAGGGGAGGACACCCTTTTAATTCACCCCTCCACTTT. The chain carries TRBV25-1 and TRBJ1-6, with a weak D call TRBD1 (5 bases). The CDR3 length is 15 residues. V lost 6 bases and J lost 6, with 15 bases in between. Germline assignment: CDR1 MGHDK and CDR2 SYGVNS.

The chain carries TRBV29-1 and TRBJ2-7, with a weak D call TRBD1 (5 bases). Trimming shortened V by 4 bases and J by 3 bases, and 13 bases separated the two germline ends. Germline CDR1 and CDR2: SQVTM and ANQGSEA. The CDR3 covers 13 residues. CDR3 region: CSVVTAALYEQYF. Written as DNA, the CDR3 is TGCAGCGTTGTGACAGCAGCGCTCTACGAGCAGTACTTC.

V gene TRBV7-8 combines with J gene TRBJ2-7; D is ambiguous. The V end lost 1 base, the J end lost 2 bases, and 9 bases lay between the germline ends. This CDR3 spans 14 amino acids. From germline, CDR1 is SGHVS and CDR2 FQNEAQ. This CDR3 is CASSLGRQPYEQYF. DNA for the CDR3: TGTGCCAGCAGCTTAGGGCGACAACCCTACGAGCAGTACTTC.

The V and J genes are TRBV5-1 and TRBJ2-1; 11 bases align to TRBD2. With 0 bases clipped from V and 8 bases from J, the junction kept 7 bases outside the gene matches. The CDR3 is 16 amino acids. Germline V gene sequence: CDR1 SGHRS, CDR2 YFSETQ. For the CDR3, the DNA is TGCGCCAGCAGCTTGGGACTAGCGGGGCGGGGGGATGAGCAGTTCTTC. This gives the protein CASSLGLAGRGDEQFF.

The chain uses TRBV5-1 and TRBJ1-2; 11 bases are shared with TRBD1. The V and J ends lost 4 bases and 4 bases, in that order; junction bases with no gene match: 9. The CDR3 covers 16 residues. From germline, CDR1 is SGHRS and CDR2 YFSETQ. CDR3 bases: TGCGCCAGCAGCATAGGACAGGGGGCTCTTGGCTATGGCTACACCTTC. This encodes CASSIGQGALGYGYTF.

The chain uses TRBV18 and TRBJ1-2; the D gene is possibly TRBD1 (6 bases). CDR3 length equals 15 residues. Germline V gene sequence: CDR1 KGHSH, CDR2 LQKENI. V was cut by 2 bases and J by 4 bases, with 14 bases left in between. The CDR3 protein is CASSPEQGLGYGYTF. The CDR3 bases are TGTGCCAGCTCACCAGAACAGGGTTTGGGCTATGGCTACACCTTC.